The clone carrying this T cell receptor beta chain showed up just a few times. V lost 6 bases, J lost 7 bases, and 9 bases lay in between. Germline CDR1 SQVTM, CDR2 ANQGSEA. The CDR3 spans 10 residues. Repertoires were generated with immunoSEQ multiplex PCR, while TCRdb's copy carries only in-frame clones and drops some. Of 60,000 or so clones detected, about 93% appear once; the ten largest clones hold 2% to 2.5%. The data are from a study of cytomegalovirus exposure and HLA in healthy donors. The sequenced material came from PBMCs. This chain connects TRBV29-1 to TRBJ1-1; D uncertain. This TCR was sampled from a young man in good health and CMV-seronegative. This CDR3 reads CSVVRGEAFF. CDR3 sequence (DNA): TGCAGCGTCGTCCGAGGTGAAGCTTTCTTT.